This T cell receptor beta chain was identified during a study of glioma-infiltrating T cells after dendritic cell vaccination. In this sample, this clone turned up a few times. Repertoires were generated with immunoSEQ multiplex PCR, while TCRdb's copy carries only in-frame clones and drops some. This table holds about 67,000 clones, around 86% found once. V was trimmed by 6 bases and J by 7 bases, leaving 16 bases between them. Germline assignment: CDR1 MNHEY and CDR2 SMNVEV (reference sequence). The CDR3 is 15 amino acids. The chain joins TRBV27 to TRBJ1-6; D remains unclear. This clonotype was sampled from a human donor with glioblastoma. This sample comprised blood, obtained before dendritic cell vaccination. The chain's CDR3 is CASSAVPLPNSPLHF. In DNA form, the CDR3 reads TGTGCCAGCAGCGCGGTTCCTCTTCCGAATTCACCCCTCCACTTT.